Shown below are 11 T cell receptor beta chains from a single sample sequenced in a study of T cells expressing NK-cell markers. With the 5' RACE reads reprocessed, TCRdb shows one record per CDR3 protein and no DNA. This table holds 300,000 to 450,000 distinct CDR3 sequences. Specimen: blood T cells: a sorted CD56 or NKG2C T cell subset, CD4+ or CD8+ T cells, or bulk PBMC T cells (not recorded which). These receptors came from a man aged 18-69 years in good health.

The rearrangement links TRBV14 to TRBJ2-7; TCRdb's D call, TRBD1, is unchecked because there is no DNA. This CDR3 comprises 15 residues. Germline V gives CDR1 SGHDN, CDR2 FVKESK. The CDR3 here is CASSRRERNSYEQYF.

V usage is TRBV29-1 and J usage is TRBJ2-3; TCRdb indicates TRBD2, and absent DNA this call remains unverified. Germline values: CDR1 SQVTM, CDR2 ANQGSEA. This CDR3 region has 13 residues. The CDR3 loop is CSGEPSSTDTQYF.

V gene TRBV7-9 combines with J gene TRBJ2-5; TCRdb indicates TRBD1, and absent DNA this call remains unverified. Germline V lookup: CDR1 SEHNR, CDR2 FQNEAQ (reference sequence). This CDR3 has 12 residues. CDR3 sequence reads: CASSFQGTTQYF.

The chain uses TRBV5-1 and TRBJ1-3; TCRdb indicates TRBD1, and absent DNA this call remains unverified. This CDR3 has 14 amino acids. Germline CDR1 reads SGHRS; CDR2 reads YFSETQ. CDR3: CASRQESSGNTIYF.

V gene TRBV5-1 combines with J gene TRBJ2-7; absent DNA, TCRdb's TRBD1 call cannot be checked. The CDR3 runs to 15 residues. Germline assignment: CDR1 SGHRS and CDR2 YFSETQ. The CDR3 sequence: CASSPSPDRDYEQYF.

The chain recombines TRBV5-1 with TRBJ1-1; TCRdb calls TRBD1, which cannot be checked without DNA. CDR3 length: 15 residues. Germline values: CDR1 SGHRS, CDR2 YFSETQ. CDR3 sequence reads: CASSPTAGAGTEAFF. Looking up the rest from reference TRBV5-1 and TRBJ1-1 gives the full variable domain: KAGVTQTPRYLIKTRGQQVTLSCSPISGHRSVSWYQQTPGQGLQFLFEYFSETQRNKGNFPGRFSGRQFSNSRSEMNVSTLELGDSALYLCASSPTAGAGTEAFFGQGTRLTVV.

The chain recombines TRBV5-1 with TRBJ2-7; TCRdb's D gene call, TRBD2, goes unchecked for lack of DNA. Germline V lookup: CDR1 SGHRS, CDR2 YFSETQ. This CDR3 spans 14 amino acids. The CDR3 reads CASGAGTATYEQYF. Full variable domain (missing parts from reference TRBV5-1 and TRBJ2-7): KAGVTQTPRYLIKTRGQQVTLSCSPISGHRSVSWYQQTPGQGLQFLFEYFSETQRNKGNFPGRFSGRQFSNSRSEMNVSTLELGDSALYLCASGAGTATYEQYFGPGTRLTVT.

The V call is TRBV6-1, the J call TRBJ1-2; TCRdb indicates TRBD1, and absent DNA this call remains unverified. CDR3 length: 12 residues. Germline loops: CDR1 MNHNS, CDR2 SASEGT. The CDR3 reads CATEQGAYGYTF.

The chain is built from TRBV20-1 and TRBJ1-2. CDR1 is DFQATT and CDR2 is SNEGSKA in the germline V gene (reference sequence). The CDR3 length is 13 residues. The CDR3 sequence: CSAREILSYGYTF.

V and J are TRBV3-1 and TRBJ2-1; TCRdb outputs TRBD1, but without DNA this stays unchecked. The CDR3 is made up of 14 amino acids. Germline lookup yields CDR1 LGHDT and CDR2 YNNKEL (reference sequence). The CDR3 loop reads CASSQASGYTSPFF.

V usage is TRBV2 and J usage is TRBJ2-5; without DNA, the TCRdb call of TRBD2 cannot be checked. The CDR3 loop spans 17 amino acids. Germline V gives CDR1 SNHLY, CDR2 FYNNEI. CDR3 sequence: CASSPAWLAGIRETQYF.